The table lists the clone carrying this T cell receptor (beta chain) with a few counts. The ends were cut back, 3 bases at V and 1 base at J, with 6 bases in the middle. Germline CDR1 and CDR2: SEHNR and FQNEAQ (reference sequence). This CDR3 has 13 amino acids. This specimen comes from a study of CD8 T cells in ankylosing spondylitis. Quantitative barcoded 5'-RACE was used to prepare TCR beta libraries. TCRdb processed the 5' RACE reads anew with MiXCR; each CDR3 protein has one entry. This table holds under 250,000 distinct CDR3 sequences, about 11% found once. This clonotype was sampled from a male donor with ankylosing spondylitis or in good health (not recorded which). The sequenced sample consisted of blood, either unsorted or a sorted T cell fraction (not recorded which). The V and J genes are TRBV7-9 and TRBJ2-5, with unresolved D. CDR3 bases: TGTGCCAGCAGCTTCAGGCTCCAAGAGACCCAGTACTTC. Its translation: CASSFRLQETQYF. The full variable domain, with the rest looked up from reference TRBV7-9 and TRBJ2-5, is DTGVSQNPRHKITKRGQNVTFRCDPISEHNRLYWYRQTLGQGPEFLTYFQNEAQLEKSRLLSDRFSAERPKGSFSTLEIQRTEQGDSAMYLCASSFRLQETQYFGPGTRLLVL.